This T cell receptor beta chain appears in the sequencing data of a study of shared clonotypes between healthy human individuals. For the study at large: Ranging from 18 to 49 in age, donors were two women and three men.

The ends lost 3 bases at V and 3 bases at J; junction bases unmatched: 4. This CDR3 has 14 amino acids. Germline CDR1 and CDR2: SNHLY and FYNNEI. Assay: immunoSEQ multiplex PCR; the TCRdb copy retains only in-frame clones and omits some. The sample records some 2.1 million clones, just under 95% being singletons. Points from the study as a whole: A handful of donors had around 5.2% of their naive CD4 clonotypes in common. Generation probabilities were higher for clonotypes shared across all four sorted-subset donors than for unshared ones. Larger estimated richness was generally recorded for naive subsets relative to memory subsets.

CD45RO-negative, CCR7-positively selected cells formed the naive CD8 fraction, excluding terminally differentiated effector memory CD45RA+ cells. A word on this clone: Its matching antigen is unknown.

This TCR was recovered from a man aged 18 to 30 in good health. Some clones in this sample may be carry-over from other donors' samples. The chain has TRBV2 and TRBJ2-7; 8 bases match TRBD2. Sequenced sample: naive CD8+ T cells from PBMCs. The CDR3, as DNA: TGTGCCAGCAGTGATGGGACTAGGGTCTACGAGCAGTACTTC. This translates into CASSDGTRVYEQYF. The variable domain in full, with the rest retrieved from reference TRBV2 and TRBJ2-7, is EPEVTQTPSHQVTQMGQEVILRCVPISNHLYFYWYRQILGQKVEFLVSFYNNEISEKSEIFDDQFSVERPDGSNFTLKIRSTKLEDSAMYFCASSDGTRVYEQYFGPGTRLTVT.